This TCR beta chain originates from a study of liver allograft versus peripheral blood T cells. The overall study: Repertoires of T cell receptors in transplanted livers were compared with recipients' peripheral blood repertoires. General study points: The authors reported that T cell receptor repertoires inside liver allografts differed from those in peripheral blood.

This clonotype is labeled medium-sized. Its antigen is unknown. The CDR3 has 14 residues. V gave up 0 bases and J gave up 2 bases, with 7 bases separating them. Germline V gene sequence: CDR1 MNHEY, CDR2 SVGEGT. In TCRdb, the reads were re-called with MiXCR into one record per CDR3 protein. The sample holds about 5,200 distinct CDR3 sequences; around 17% are singletons and the top ten take 50% to 65%. The J gene is TRBJ1-1, the V gene TRBV6-2 or TRBV6-3; D possibly corresponds to TRBD1 (5 bases). The sequence was collected from a human patient who had a liver transplant. The graft donor may be the source of some T cells. The CDR3: CASSYSRGNTEAFF. CDR3 in DNA: TGTGCCAGCAGTTACTCGAGGGGAAACACTGAAGCTTTCTTT.